These 25 T cell receptor beta chains share one sample of origin, sequenced in a study of cytomegalovirus exposure and HLA in healthy donors. Researchers ran the PCR with 60 Vbeta and 13 Jbeta primers. Clones were read by immunoSEQ multiplex PCR, and TCRdb kept only the in-frame ones, dropping some. The sample records fewer than 200,000 clones, 80% being singletons. Sequencing used PBMCs. The origin of the receptors is a woman aged 45-65 years in good health and CMV-seropositive.

This clone has a single count. The same CDR3 can be traced to other DNA sequences in this sample. The CDR3, as DNA: TGTGCCAGCAGCTTGGTCGGGGGGGGCACAGATACGCAGTATTTT. This sequence encodes CASSLVGGGTDTQYF. The chain joins TRBV7-2 to TRBJ2-3; 8 bases align to TRBD2. The CDR3 runs 15 residues. Germline values: CDR1 SGHTA, CDR2 FQGNSA. J gave up 1 base and V 3 bases, and 3 bases lay outside the gene matches.

This chain links TRBV28 with TRBJ1-1, with D perhaps matching TRBD1 (5 bases). Trimming stripped 5 bases from V and 1 base from J, with 11 bases between. The CDR3 runs to 14 residues. Germline V gene data show CDR1 as MDHEN and CDR2 as SYDVKM. The CDR3 sequence: CASSNAGPNTEAFF. The CDR3 DNA is TGTGCCAGCAGTAACGCAGGGCCGAACACTGAAGCTTTCTTT.

This clone was counted once. The CDR3 region has the DNA TGTGCCAGCAGATACAACCGACTAGCGGAAGAGACCCAGTACTTC. It specifies CASRYNRLAEETQYF. The chain employs TRBV6-5 and TRBJ2-5, with 9 bases fitting TRBD2. Trimming at V came to 6 bases and at J to 3 bases, leaving 8 bases not matched to a gene. In germline, CDR1 is MNHEY, CDR2 SVGAGI. This CDR3 has 15 residues.

The chain combines TRBV19 with TRBJ2-2, with 9 positions matching TRBD2. Losses at the gene ends were 4 bases for V and 4 bases for J; bases not matched to a gene: 4. In germline, CDR1 is LNHDA, CDR2 SQIVND (reference sequence). The CDR3 sequence is 15 residues long. CDR3 nucleotides: TGTGCCAGTAGTAGCGGCGGGAGGGCCACCGGGGAGCTGTTTTTT. As protein: CASSSGGRATGELFF. The variable domain in full, completed from reference TRBV19 and TRBJ2-2, reads DGGITQSPKYLFRKEGQNVTLSCEQNLNHDAMYWYRQDPGQGLRLIYYSQIVNDFQKGDIAEGYSVSREKKESFPLTVTSAQKNPTAFYLCASSSGGRATGELFFGEGSRLTVL.

Only a few counts were recorded for this clone. The gene calls are TRBV25-1 and TRBJ1-2; TRBD1 is a possible D gene (6 bases). V was trimmed by 3 bases and J by 9 bases, leaving 14 bases between them. Germline CDR1 reads MGHDK; CDR2 reads SYGVNS. The CDR3 totals 13 residues. The CDR3 DNA is TGTGCCAGCAGTGATTCCCTTGGACAGCGCTACACCTTC. Its translation: CASSDSLGQRYTF.

This clone was observed a single time. The junction and the germline gene differ at one end; a read error may be behind it. The chain uses TRBV5-4 and TRBJ2-3; D possibly corresponds to TRBD2 (6 bases). The CDR3 is 13 amino acids. Germline values: CDR1 SGHNT, CDR2 YYREEE (reference sequence). CDR3 bases: TGTGCCAGCACGGGGGTTGGGGCAGATACGCAGTGTTTT. Protein: CASTGVGADTQCF.

This rearrangement joins TRBV6-5 to TRBJ2-7; weak D call: TRBD2 (5 bases). V lost 0 bases and J 2 bases, leaving 14 bases between the germline ends. CDR1 is MNHEY and CDR2 is SVGAGI in the germline V gene. This CDR3 has 16 residues. CDR3 region: CASSYSRLAATYEQYF. CDR3 coding DNA: TGTGCCAGCAGTTACTCGAGGCTAGCTGCCACCTACGAGCAGTACTTC.

The chain links TRBV23-1 to TRBJ1-1, with a possible D match to TRBD1 (5 bases). TRBV23-1 is an open reading frame whose function is uncertain. The CDR3 length is 14 residues. The ends were cut back, 3 bases at V and 0 bases at J, with 8 bases in the middle. CDR3 coding DNA: TGCGCCAGCAGTCATGACAGCATGAACACTGAAGCTTTCTTT. The encoded protein is CASSHDSMNTEAFF.

The gene calls are TRBV4-3 and TRBJ2-2; no clear D. This CDR3 is built from 14 residues. The V and J ends lost 1 base and 4 bases respectively, with 7 bases between them. Germline CDR1 reads LGHNA; CDR2 reads YSLEER. As DNA, the CDR3 is TGCGCCAGCAGCCAAGTCGACACCACCGGGGAGCTGTTTTTT. It translates to CASSQVDTTGELFF.

This clone occurred a few times. The gene calls are TRBV5-6 and TRBJ2-7, with 8 positions matching TRBD2. With V trimmed by 4 bases and J by 0 bases, 18 bases remained unmatched. The length of the CDR3 is 19 residues. From germline, CDR1 is SGHDT and CDR2 YYEEEE. CDR3 protein: CASSPGGTRAKGGSYEQYF. The CDR3 DNA reads TGTGCCAGCAGCCCGGGAGGGACTAGAGCTAAGGGGGGCTCCTACGAGCAGTACTTC.

The chain couples TRBV4-1 to TRBJ2-7; D unresolved. V lost 4 bases and J lost 2, with 12 bases in between. CDR1 is MGHRA, CDR2 YSYEKL, per germline. CDR3 size: 14 residues. Here the CDR3 reads CASSPFGFTYEQYF. CDR3 bases: TGCGCCAGCAGCCCCTTTGGCTTCACCTACGAGCAGTACTTC.

The chain is built from TRBV29-1 and TRBJ2-3; 10 bases fit TRBD2. V gave up 8 bases and J gave up 1 base; unmatched junction bases: 6. CDR3 size: 14 residues. In germline, CDR1 is SQVTM, CDR2 ANQGSEA. CDR3 region: CSTSSGGRTDTQYF. The CDR3 coding sequence is TGCAGCACCTCTAGCGGGGGCCGCACAGATACGCAGTATTTT.

The J gene is TRBJ2-2, the V gene TRBV10-2; TRBD2 agrees at 11 bases. In germline, CDR1 is WSHSY, CDR2 SAAADI. The CDR3 is 15 residues long. V gave up 7 bases and J gave up 5 bases; unmatched junction bases: 6. DNA for the CDR3: TGCGCCAGCATTGGCTTAGCGGGGGGGACCGGGGAGCTGTTTTTT. It encodes CASIGLAGGTGELFF.

The chain couples TRBV2 to TRBJ2-3; D unresolved. V lost 4 bases, J lost 3 bases, and 8 bases lay in between. Germline V gene sequence: CDR1 SNHLY, CDR2 FYNNEI. CDR3 length equals 13 residues. CDR3 region: CASSASVTDTQYF. The CDR3 DNA reads TGTGCCAGCAGTGCCTCGGTTACAGATACGCAGTATTTT.

This clone showed up just a few times. The CDR3 nucleotides are TGTGCCAGCAGGAGTCTCGCAACTAATGAAAAACTGTTTTTT. Amino acids: CASRSLATNEKLFF. The chain has TRBV6-6 and TRBJ1-4; D is uncertain. Germline lookup yields CDR1 MNHNY and CDR2 SVGAGI (reference sequence). The CDR3 runs 14 residues. V lost 6 bases and J 0 bases, leaving 8 bases between the germline ends.

J is TRBJ2-7 and V is TRBV5-1; 9 nucleotides match TRBD1. The CDR3 is 15 amino acids. Trimming took 4 bases from V and 1 from J; bases not matched to a gene: 6. Germline CDR1 and CDR2: SGHRS and YFSETQ. The CDR3 loop is CASSIGTGISYEQYF. The CDR3 region has the DNA TGCGCCAGCAGCATCGGGACAGGGATATCCTACGAGCAGTACTTC. Complete variable domain (other parts from reference TRBV5-1 and TRBJ2-7): KAGVTQTPRYLIKTRGQQVTLSCSPISGHRSVSWYQQTPGQGLQFLFEYFSETQRNKGNFPGRFSGRQFSNSRSEMNVSTLELGDSALYLCASSIGTGISYEQYFGPGTRLTVT.

This chain uses TRBV5-4 with TRBJ2-1; the D gene is possibly TRBD2 (5 bases). Trimming took 0 bases from V and 5 from J, leaving 9 bases between them. There are 14 residues in the CDR3. The germline V gene encodes CDR1 SGHNT and CDR2 YYREEE (reference sequence). The CDR3 sequence: CASSLGQLDNEQFF. The CDR3 nucleotides read TGTGCCAGCAGCTTGGGACAACTAGACAATGAGCAGTTCTTC.

CDR3 region: CASSRTSASTDTQYF. The CDR3 coding sequence is TGCGCCAGCAGCCGGACTAGCGCTAGCACAGATACGCAGTATTTT. The V and J genes are TRBV4-1 and TRBJ2-3, with 9 bases fitting TRBD2. This CDR3 contains 15 residues. Germline V gene sequence: CDR1 MGHRA, CDR2 YSYEKL. Trimming took 4 bases from V and 0 from J; bases not matched to a gene: 2.

This chain joins TRBV6-5 and TRBJ2-2; tentative D call: TRBD1 (6 bases). The CDR3 is 14 residues long. CDR1 MNHEY and CDR2 SVGAGI come from the germline V gene. V lost 10 bases to trimming and J lost 2 bases, with 14 bases between them. Here the CDR3 reads CANHGTRNTGELFF. The CDR3 DNA sequence: TGTGCCAATCACGGGACACGAAACACCGGGGAGCTGTTTTTT.

In this sample, this clone turned up a few times. The chain uses TRBV29-1 and TRBJ2-1; D remains ambiguous. The CDR3 is 10 amino acids. V shed 5 bases and J shed 8 bases, with 7 bases lying between them. The germline gives CDR1 SQVTM, CDR2 ANQGSEA. Here the CDR3 DNA reads TGCAGCGTTCGGGTTTATGAGCAGTTCTTC. Amino acid sequence: CSVRVYEQFF.

The rearrangement uses TRBV6-6 and TRBJ2-7; weak D call: TRBD2 (7 bases). In germline, CDR1 is MNHNY, CDR2 SVGAGI (reference sequence). The CDR3 extends over 14 amino acids. The V and J ends lost 4 bases and 4 bases respectively, with 14 bases between them. The CDR3, as DNA: TGTGCCAGCAGTTCAGCGGGACACCTATACGAGCAGTACTTC. Amino acids: CASSSAGHLYEQYF.

This rearrangement joins TRBV6-1 to TRBJ2-3; 10 bases are shared with TRBD2. The germline gives CDR1 MNHNS, CDR2 SASEGT. CDR3 length: 16 amino acids. V shed 3 bases and J 4 bases; nucleotides not matched to a gene: 7. CDR3 sequence reads: CASSDLSGGASDTQYF. The CDR3 DNA is TGTGCCAGCAGTGACCTGAGCGGGGGGGCCTCAGATACGCAGTATTTT.

This clone was detected only a few times. The chain is built from TRBV7-2 and TRBJ2-5; 10 bases match TRBD2. CDR3 length equals 16 residues. V gave up 1 base and J gave up 4 bases; unmatched junction bases: 6. CDR1 and CDR2 from the germline V gene are SGHTA and FQGNSA. The CDR3 is CASSLVASGGAETQYF. The CDR3 coding sequence is TGTGCCAGCAGCTTAGTGGCTAGCGGGGGAGCAGAGACCCAGTACTTC.

The rearrangement joins TRBV29-1 to TRBJ2-5, with 9 bases identical to TRBD1. CDR3 size: 12 residues. With 5 bases clipped from V and 4 bases from J, the junction kept 2 bases outside the gene matches. The germline gives CDR1 SQVTM, CDR2 ANQGSEA. The CDR3 DNA reads TGCAGCGTTCGACAGGGGGGAGAGACCCAGTACTTC. It codes for CSVRQGGETQYF.

This clone was counted a single time. The chain is built from TRBV7-3 and TRBJ2-7, with TRBD1 identical over 7 bases. The CDR3 runs to 15 residues. Trimming took 5 bases from V and 3 from J; bases not matched to a gene: 10. Per the germline V gene, CDR1 is SGHTA and CDR2 is FQGTGA. The CDR3 DNA sequence: TGTGCCAGCAGCCCCCATCCGGGACAGAGCTACGAGCAGTACTTC. It codes for CASSPHPGQSYEQYF. The whole variable domain, remainder taken from reference TRBV7-3 and TRBJ2-7, is GAGVSQTPSNKVTEKGKYVELRCDPISGHTALYWYRQSLGQGPEFLIYFQGTGAADDSGLPNDRFFAVRPEGSVSTLKIQRTERGDSAVYLCASSPHPGQSYEQYFGPGTRLTVT.